This T cell receptor (beta chain) emerged from a study of blood T cell repertoires in COVID-19. Study overall: Italy, Spain and the United States were the sources of the convalescent and acute COVID-19 samples.

A remark on this clone: At one end the junction does not follow the germline gene, possibly because of a read error.

CDR3 length equals 15 residues. Germline loops: CDR1 SSHAT, CDR2 FNYEAQ (reference sequence). Some clones are missing from TCRdb's copy, which holds only in-frame ones; the method was immunoSEQ multiplex PCR. The sample carries tens of thousands of clones, around 90% recorded once. The sequencing sample was made of peripheral blood. This TCR was recovered from a woman older than 75 with active COVID-19. The V and J genes are TRBV7-7 and TRBJ2-1, with TRBD2 matching 14 bases. DNA of the CDR3: TGTGCTAGCAGCAAGGGACTAGCGGGAGCCGATGAGCAGTTCTTC. Translating gives CASSKGLAGADEQFF.